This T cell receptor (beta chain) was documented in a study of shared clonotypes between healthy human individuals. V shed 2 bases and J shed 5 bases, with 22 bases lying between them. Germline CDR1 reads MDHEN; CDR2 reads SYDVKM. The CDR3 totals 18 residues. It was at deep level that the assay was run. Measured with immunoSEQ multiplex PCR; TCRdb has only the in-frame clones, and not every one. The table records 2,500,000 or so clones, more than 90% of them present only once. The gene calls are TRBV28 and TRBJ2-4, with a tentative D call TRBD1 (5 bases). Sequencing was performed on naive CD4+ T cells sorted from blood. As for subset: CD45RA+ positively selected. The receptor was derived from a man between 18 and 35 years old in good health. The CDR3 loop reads CASSLGYRAGNRENIQYF. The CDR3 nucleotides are TGTGCCAGCAGTTTAGGTTACCGGGCAGGGAATAGAGAAAACATTCAGTACTTC.